In its sample, the clone carrying this T cell receptor (beta chain) was seen many times. This CDR3 has 14 residues. The ends were cut back, 5 bases at V and 1 base at J, with 8 bases in the middle. The germline V gene encodes CDR1 SGHTA and CDR2 FQGNSA. This sample is part of a study of glioma-infiltrating T cells. Amplification of TCR alpha and beta CDR3 regions from RNA used iRepertoire nested multiplex PCR. A single record per CDR3 protein comes from TCRdb applying MiXCR to the multiplex PCR reads. The sample has fewer than 200,000 distinct CDR3 sequences; over 30% are singletons. The rearrangement uses TRBV7-2 and TRBJ2-2, with D hard to call. The TCR sequence derives from a human donor with low-grade glioma or glioblastoma, undergoing nonglioma brain surgery, or in good health (not recorded which). Sequencing was carried out using glioma tissue, nonneoplastic brain tissue, or PBMCs (not recorded which). CDR3 DNA sequence: TGTGCCAGCAGCCCTGTGCAGAACACCGGGGAGCTGTTTTTT. Translating gives CASSPVQNTGELFF.